This T cell receptor beta chain emerged from a study of T-cell reconstitution after alpha-beta-depleted transplantation in children. Points from the study as a whole: Several hundred rapidly expanded clones from non-depleted graft cells reportedly supplied alpha-beta T cells about two months post-transplant. Diversity and T-cell counts at one year after transplant derived mostly from new T cells. Diversity of TCRbeta at day 60 was high in some patients, arising from surviving recipient T cells and thymic progenitors.

This clonotype was detected only a few times. What it binds is unknown. From germline, CDR1 is LNHDA and CDR2 SQIVND (reference sequence). CDR3 length equals 15 residues. With 8 bases clipped from V and 3 bases from J, the junction kept 9 bases outside the gene matches. A library of TCRbeta sequences, prepared with unique molecular identifiers, was generated. TCRdb fed the PCR reads into MiXCR, producing one record per CDR3 protein. Of roughly 670,000 distinct CDR3 sequences in the sample, less than 15% were seen once. The chain links TRBV19 to TRBJ2-7; 11 bases agree with TRBD1. Sequencing used PBMCs, obtained before TCRalphabeta/CD19-depleted stem cell transplant. The sequence was collected from a girl aged 2 to 9 with congenital amegakaryocytic thrombocytopenia, due to receive a stem cell transplant. For the CDR3, the DNA is TGTGCCAGTCGTCCCGGGACAGGGGGAGGCTACGAGCAGTACTTC. Translated: CASRPGTGGGYEQYF. The full variable domain, completed using reference TRBV19 and TRBJ2-7, is DGGITQSPKYLFRKEGQNVTLSCEQNLNHDAMYWYRQDPGQGLRLIYYSQIVNDFQKGDIAEGYSVSREKKESFPLTVTSAQKNPTAFYLCASRPGTGGGYEQYFGPGTRLTVT.